This T cell receptor beta chain was sequenced for a study of cytomegalovirus exposure and HLA in healthy donors (dated by TCRdb to the late 2010s). Regarding the study in general: In an earlier analysis of approximately 500 of the donors, approximately 300 Gb of sequence data and just under 120 million unique TCR beta sequences from about 179 million T cells were reported. The number of donors typed differed by locus, with roughly 629-640 for A, B, C, DRB1 and DQB1, roughly 520 for DQA1, some 570 for DPA1, and some 450 for DPB1. Every discovery cohort repertoire had been produced on one sequencing platform. Along with the roughly 700-subject first cohort, a separate validation cohort of approximately 110 different subjects was used. To decide whether each TCR beta V gene segment behaved as functional or pseudogenic, an earlier analysis of some 540 of the donors relied on high-throughput TCR beta sequencing. Rather than drawing on any new phenotypic data, the later analysis identified candidate immune exposures from TCR beta sequences and the way those sequences occurred across donors. High-throughput TCR immunosequencing, statistical association of individual TCRs with disease status, and machine learning were combined to predict cytomegalovirus infection status. The study profiled the T cell repertoires of 500 to 800 subjects by immunosequencing and related them to cytomegalovirus serostatus. Roughly five DR-DQ haplotypes were handled as single units for association and clustering, since linkage in the cohort was strong. Among 398 genotyped donors of the cohort, an average of roughly 240,000 unique TCR beta nucleotide sequences were sequenced per donor, around 20% of them non-productive. Alongside the repertoire data, information on donor age, sex, ethnicity and CMV serostatus was compiled. Among the roughly 400 genotyped donors, around 81% belonged to the genetic ancestry cluster associated with self-reported Caucasian donors. An early release covering 550 to 650 HLA-typed donors comprised about 320 gigabases of sequencing data and 85 million to 100 million unique TCR sequences. Class I and class II HLA loci were covered by the typing at four-digit resolution. To study patterns of TCR occurrence, a later analysis re-analyzed previously published TCR beta repertoires from just over 650 donors and added high-resolution HLA genotyping. A later genetic analysis took genome-wide SNP genotypes for about 60% of the roughly 670 donors and used that subset as a discovery cohort. The aim of the study was to test whether cataloging public T cell receptors could identify signatures of past pathogen exposure. Study-wide findings and limitations: Some IMGT-functional V segments, including TRBV6-2 and TRBV6-3, could not be distinguished by the 87-base-pair reads and were therefore excluded. In the study, 150 to 200 TCR beta chains were listed as associated with cytomegalovirus. The classifier was reported to diagnose cytomegalovirus status with high specificity and sensitivity in both the original and validation cohorts. Correlated functional status among segregating V segments might reflect linkage disequilibrium, but an unknown experimental factor could not be ruled out. A further reported finding was that TCR beta sequences accurately predicted the HLA-A and HLA-B alleles for most subjects in the first cohort. Strong co-occurrence of HLA alleles, especially DR and DQ, made assigning TCR associations to individual alleles difficult. A cluster of highly shared sequence variants was judged likely to be a technical artifact of the sequencing pipeline. According to a later analysis, TCR association rates differed among HLA loci, with DRB1 alleles showing the most associated TCRs and HLA-C alleles showing the fewest. According to a later genetic analysis, donors in an Asian-associated ancestry cluster had fewer N-insertions in productive TCRs than the approximately 650-donor mean. According to a later analysis, parvovirus B19, influenza, CMV and Epstein-Barr virus appeared linked to several top co-occurrence clusters. This cohort had only TCR beta chains sequenced, and the lack of alpha or paired-chain data limited which features could be detected. CMV serostatus was the only immune exposure information available for the cohort. While some public TCRs were present in many individuals, most TCR sequences turned up only very rarely across donors. The authors suggested that the approach could potentially be extended to other disease states and immunological phenotypes. Sequencing depth was assumed to be roughly uniform across donors in the presence/absence analyses, though that assumption may not hold. In an earlier analysis of roughly 500 of the donors, most TCR beta V segments appeared in productive rearrangements about 87% or about 30% of the time, broadly matching IMGT annotations. Specific HLA alleles were associated with 15,000 to 20,000 TCR beta sequences at a false discovery rate of 0.05 in a later analysis. A later analysis found that HLA-associated TCR beta chains were more clonally expanded and had lower generation probabilities than equally common non-associated chains. Because counts were too low, roughly 17 rarely observed V segments, including chromosome 9 orphons, were left out of the earlier analysis of 587 of the donors. Because some donors lacked HLA typing at each locus, the association tests relied only on the typed subset. Three of the identified cytomegalovirus-associated TCR beta chains were confirmed in vitro to be specific for cytomegalovirus antigens. A later analysis found that most CMV-associated TCR beta chains appeared HLA-restricted, with HLA associations seemingly driven largely by CMV exposure. In a later genetic analysis, a missense DCLRE1C variant was associated with V-gene and J-gene trimming of TCR beta chains, and the association was replicated in an independent cohort.

Libraries came from the immunoSEQ multiplex PCR assay. For the multiplex PCR, a mixture combining 60 forward primers for TCR Vbeta segments and 13 reverse primers for TCR Jbeta segments was used. A multiplex PCR assay on genomic DNA amplified the CDR3 region of rearranged TCR beta genes. The amplified TCR beta libraries were sequenced on the Illumina HiSeq System as 87-base-pair reads. Concerning the study's data processing: Across the 670 or so repertoires, a later analysis counted 75 million to 90 million unique TCR beta chains, some 11 million of which were shared by at least two donors. To remove PCR and sequencing errors, raw reads were error-corrected and collapsed into unique sequences using a nearest-neighbor algorithm that merged closely related sequences. Alignment of CDR3 sequences to IMGT reference sequences was used to assign V, D and J gene segments. Each retained sequence needed at least a six-nucleotide match to both a V gene segment and a J gene segment. Rearrangements were classified as productive when the CDR3 lacked stop codons and remained in frame with V and J, and all other rearrangements were classified as non-productive. CDR3 was defined according to IMGT convention as the region running from the second conserved V-encoded cysteine to the conserved J-encoded phenylalanine. In an earlier analysis of around 600 of the donors, sequences lacking an unambiguous match to a single V gene segment were excluded. An earlier analysis of 587 of the donors classified V segments as functional when productive rearrangements were above 56.7% and as segregating when the standard deviation between donors was above 5%. A statistical classification framework was built to diagnose cytomegalovirus status from the catalog of TCR beta chain sequences. In a later analysis, TCR nucleotide sequences were compared against IMGT/GENE-DB human TR gene sequences so that V and J genes could be assigned. Using the TCRdist pipeline, a later analysis assigned CDR3 sequences along with most-parsimonious VDJ recombination scenarios. In a later analysis, each TCR beta chain was defined by its CDR3 amino acid sequence together with its V-gene family, and reads lacking a unique V-gene family were excluded. A later analysis removed 450 to 600 highly shared, low-generation-probability nucleotide sequences to deal with suspected cross-contamination and a sequencing artifact. In a later analysis, a clonal expansion index for each public chain was calculated from normalized within-repertoire ranks of inferred template counts. Generation probabilities in a later analysis came from a VDJ recombination model fitted to out-of-frame rearrangements, and those results were checked against IGoR. In a later analysis, hypergeometric tests were used to score TCR-TCR, TCR-HLA and TCR-CMV co-occurrence, with a repertoire-size bias correction applied to TCR pairs. In a later analysis, false discovery rates were estimated by permuting HLA or CMV assignments 20 times. In a later analysis, co-occurring TCRs were grouped using DBSCAN, with TCRdist sequence similarity added in when clustering inside HLA-allele-positive subsets. For co-occurrence clustering, repertoires with fewer than 30,000 or more than 120,000 public chains were excluded, along with roughly 5 repertoires with anomalous nucleotide sharing. The clones in this table, taken by TCRdb from immuneACCESS, are in-frame only. Not every clone is retained; where verified, under half of the shortfall comes from an unresolved V gene, and the cause of the rest is unknown. V, J and clone size derive from that table, while D and trimming were established from the DNA sequence. This sample lists tens of thousands of clones; roughly 73% were detected once. The ten largest clones take up approximately 2.1% of the sample.

The cohort comprised more than 550 healthy bone marrow donors. At the time of sampling, all cohort members were nominally healthy, though unrecorded immune exposures were likely present. The donor tested CMV seronegative and was one of the 352 seronegative cohort members. Each donor provided a peripheral blood sample, and peripheral blood mononuclear cells were used for TCR beta sequencing. Genomic DNA extraction from the blood cell samples was performed with the Qiagen DNeasy Blood Extraction Kit. On this clone itself: Its specific antigen is unknown. Per-nucleotide qualities are absent, and no much larger clonotype sits a single base away.

The germline V gene (reference sequence) supplies CDR1 SEHNR and CDR2 FQNEAQ. The junction carries 8 bases between V and J, which are trimmed by 6 bases and 0 bases respectively. The cysteine opens and the phenylalanine closes a CDR3 of 13 amino acids. Of all the DNA, just the CDR3 is kept, 39 bases in frame from base 1. The chain links TRBV7-9 with TRBJ1-2, with the D segment identity uncertain. The sample consisted of PBMCs. This sequence originates from a man aged 40-55 years in good health and CMV-seronegative. Here is the DNA: TGTGCCAGCAGTGCTCAGGCTAACTATGGCTACACCTTC. The resulting protein is CASSAQANYGYTF.